Each of the 4 T cell receptor beta chains below was sequenced from the same sample in a study of CXCR3-negative and CXCR3-positive naive CD8 T cells. TRB cDNA was prepared as libraries by UMI-labeled 5' RACE. TCRdb re-called the 5' RACE reads and catalogs CDR3 proteins one per entry, DNA excluded. Its table records approximately 41,000 distinct CDR3 sequences. The sample comprised memory CD8+ T cells from blood. These receptors all stem from a human donor in good health. Some clones in this sample may be carry-over from other donors' samples.

The V and J genes are TRBV6-6 and TRBJ2-3; TCRdb selects TRBD1, and the lack of DNA leaves this call unchecked. This CDR3 has 12 amino acids. CDR1 is MNHNY, CDR2 SVGAGI, per germline (reference sequence). This CDR3 is CATGGGSDTQYF.

The gene calls are TRBV7-9 and TRBJ2-7; TCRdb selects TRBD1, and the lack of DNA leaves this call unchecked. This CDR3 has 15 amino acids. CDR1 is SEHNR and CDR2 is FQNEAQ in the germline V gene (reference sequence). The CDR3 here is CASSFRDRGSYEQYF.

This chain links TRBV9 with TRBJ2-2; TCRdb's D gene call, TRBD1, goes unchecked for lack of DNA. The CDR3 runs 15 residues. The germline gives CDR1 SGDLS, CDR2 YYNGEE. The CDR3 loop is CASSALGQITGELFF.

The CDR3 reads CGSTTDRYTEAFF. The chain carries TRBV19 and TRBJ1-1; TCRdb's D call of TRBD1 is untestable without DNA. The CDR3 covers 13 residues. CDR1 and CDR2 (germline): LNHDA, SQIVND (reference sequence).